Listed below are T cell receptor beta chains from one sample, sequenced in a study of cytomegalovirus exposure and HLA in healthy donors. Clones were sequenced by immunoSEQ multiplex PCR, and TCRdb holds only the in-frame ones, with some missing. In the table there are 100,000 to 150,000 clones, around three quarters of which are singletons. The sequenced sample was PBMCs. Every receptor here comes from a woman between 45 and 60 years old in good health and CMV-seronegative. Both conserved end residues are part of each CDR3. Fields, in order: D gene, J gene, V gene, clone size, CDR3 DNA, CDR3 protein. D genes are given only for firm matches. Not all rows give a size; the values are once, few, many and, for expanded clones, a class.

NA | TRBJ1-1 | TRBV6-5 | NA | TGTGCCAGCAGTTACCCGGGAAAAACTGAAGCTTTCTTT | CASSYPGKTEAFF
TRBD1 | TRBJ1-4 | TRBV28 | NA | TGTGCCAGCACCCAGGACAGGGGTCGTGAAAAACTGTTTTTT | CASTQDRGREKLFF
NA | TRBJ1-5 | TRBV10-3 | NA | TGTGCCATCAGTGAGTCAGTGCAGGGGAATCAGCCCCAGCATTTT | CAISESVQGNQPQHF
NA | TRBJ1-1 | TRBV7-9 | NA | TGTGCCAGCAGCTTAGCCGGCGAGGGCACTGAAGCTTTCTTT | CASSLAGEGTEAFF
TRBD1 | TRBJ2-2 | TRBV10-3 | once | TGTGCCATCAGTGAATGGGACAGGGATTACGGGGAGCTGTTTTTT | CAISEWDRDYGELFF
TRBD1 | TRBJ2-5 | TRBV6-6 | NA | TGTGCCAGCAGTTACCCCCTCCGGGACAGACAAGAGACCCAGTACTTC | CASSYPLRDRQETQYF
TRBD1 | TRBJ1-2 | TRBV4-1 | NA | TGCGCCAGCAGCCAAGACAGGGGGCCTTCTAACTATGGCTACACCTTC | CASSQDRGPSNYGYTF
TRBD1 | TRBJ1-6 | TRBV30 | few | TGTGCCTGGAGTGAGATCAAAGGGAACAGGGGAAATTCACCCCTCCACTTT | CAWSEIKGNRGNSPLHF
TRBD2 | TRBJ2-2 | TRBV7-3 | NA | TGTGCCAGCAGCTTATCAGCTAGCGGGAGTTCCACCGGGGAGCTGTTTTTT | CASSLSASGSSTGELFF
TRBD2 | TRBJ2-1 | TRBV4-3 | few | TGCGCCAGCAGCCGATCACTAGCGGGTATGAGCTCCTACAATGAGCAGTTCTTC | CASSRSLAGMSSYNEQFF
NA | TRBJ1-5 | TRBV6-1 | NA | TGTGCCAGCTCTCCGGGAGCAAATCAGCCCCAGCATTTT | CASSPGANQPQHF
TRBD1 | TRBJ1-2 | TRBV28 | few | TGTGCCAGCAGCCCACTTCAGGGGGCCAGTTACTATGGCTACACCTTC | CASSPLQGASYYGYTF
TRBD1 | TRBJ1-1 | TRBV27 | few | TGTGCCAGCAGACAAACGGGACAGGGGAACACTGAAGCTTTCTTT | CASRQTGQGNTEAFF
TRBD1 | TRBJ1-1 | TRBV27 | NA | TGTGCCAGCAGTAGACAGGGCGCTGAAGCTTTCTTT | CASSRQGAEAFF
TRBD2 | TRBJ2-5 | TRBV6-6 | NA | TGTGCCAGCGGGGGGCGGGGGGCCCAGTACTTC | CASGGRGAQYF